This is a list of T cell receptor beta chains from one sample in a study of shared clonotypes between healthy human individuals. Some clones are missing from TCRdb's copy, which holds only in-frame ones; the method was immunoSEQ multiplex PCR. Among around 2.3 million clones listed, around 95% were seen once. Sequenced sample: naive CD4+ T cells sorted from blood. All receptors come from a man younger than 35 in good health. Each CDR3 is given with its conserved first and last residue. Each record gives: V gene, J gene, clone size, D gene, CDR3 DNA, CDR3 protein. A D gene is named only where the DNA matches it firmly. Clone size is not always given. Where it is, it says once, few, many or a class for expanded clones.

TRBV28	TRBJ1-5	-	-	TGTGCCAGCAGTTTTCTTGGTAAAAGGGGGGTGAGCAATCAGCCCCAGCATTTT	CASSFLGKRGVSNQPQHF
TRBV6-1	TRBJ2-1	-	TRBD1	TGTGCCAGCACCCCAGGGGGTGAGCAGTTCTTC	CASTPGGEQFF
TRBV6-1	TRBJ2-5	-	-	TGTGCCAGCAGTGATAGTAGTGGGAGATCAGCAGGTAGAGAGACCCAGTACTTC	CASSDSSGRSAGRETQYF
TRBV4-1	TRBJ2-5	-	TRBD2	TGCGCCAGCAGCTCAGCCCCCGGGGGGGAAAGGACCCAGTACTTC	CASSSAPGGERTQYF
TRBV6-5	TRBJ2-7	-	TRBD2	TGTGCCAGCAGTTACGGGGGACTAGCGGGTGCTTACGAGCAGTACTTC	CASSYGGLAGAYEQYF
TRBV18	TRBJ2-7	-	TRBD2	TGTGCCAGCTCACCAGCTGCGGGGGGAAACGAGCAGTACTTC	CASSPAAGGNEQYF
TRBV6-6	TRBJ2-3	-	-	TGTGCCAGCAGTTACAGGAGGGGGGCTAGCACAGATACGCAGTATTTT	CASSYRRGASTDTQYF
TRBV5-1	TRBJ1-4	-	TRBD1	TGCGCCAGCAGCCTAGGACAGGGCAGTACTCTTAATGAAAAACTGTTTTTT	CASSLGQGSTLNEKLFF
TRBV28	TRBJ1-1	-	TRBD1	TGTGCCAGCATCCCGGGACAGCACACTGAAGCTTTCTTT	CASIPGQHTEAFF
TRBV11-2	TRBJ1-6	-	TRBD1	TGTGCCAGCAGCTTAGATCGGTACAGGGGAAGATCACCCCTCCACTTT	CASSLDRYRGRSPLHF
TRBV30	TRBJ1-2	-	-	TGTGCCTGGAGGGCGGCTCAGAGGGCGTATGGCTACACCTTC	CAWRAAQRAYGYTF
TRBV7-2	TRBJ2-5	-	-	TGTGCCAGCAGCGCTTCCGAAGAGACCCAGTACTTC	CASSASEETQYF
TRBV5-1	TRBJ2-2	-	-	TGCGCCAGCAGCTTGGAGGCCGGGGGCCCGAACACCGGGGAGCTGTTTTTT	CASSLEAGGPNTGELFF
TRBV7-2	TRBJ2-7	-	TRBD2	TGTGCCAGCAGCTTACTCGCGGGGGCCTACGAGCAGTACTTC	CASSLLAGAYEQYF
TRBV10-3	TRBJ1-3	-	-	TGTGCCATCACTCCAATTGCTGGAAACACCATATATTTT	CAITPIAGNTIYF
TRBV20-1	TRBJ1-2	-	-	TGCAGTGCTAGCCCGGAAGTTGGCTACACCTTC	CSASPEVGYTF
TRBV7-8	TRBJ2-1	-	-	TGTGCCAGCACCCGATCTGGGAGCCGGTCCTACAATGAGCAGTTCTTC	CASTRSGSRSYNEQFF
TRBV10-3	TRBJ1-4	-	TRBD1	TGTGCCGCCCAGGGGGCTTTGGATGAAAAACTGTTTTTT	CAAQGALDEKLFF
TRBV6-6	TRBJ1-4	-	-	TGTGCCAGCAGTTACCCTCAACAGGGAGGAGAAAAACTGTTTTTT	CASSYPQQGGEKLFF
TRBV10-3	TRBJ1-1	-	TRBD1	TGTGCCATCGGGCAGGGGGGCACTGAAGCTTTCTTT	CAIGQGGTEAFF
TRBV10-1	TRBJ2-2	-	-	TGCGCCAGCAGTGAGGCGGACAGAAACACCGGGGAGCTGTTTTTT	CASSEADRNTGELFF
TRBV7-9	TRBJ1-1	-	-	TGTGCCAGCAGCGACCGCAGGGGCAGCACTGAAGCTTTCTTT	CASSDRRGSTEAFF
TRBV25-1	TRBJ2-7	-	TRBD1	TGTGCCAGCAGGGGGGACAGATGGGGCTACGAGCAGTACTTC	CASRGDRWGYEQYF
TRBV28	TRBJ1-1	-	-	TGTGCCAGCAGTTTGAATGTTGTGGGTAGGGCTTTCTTT	CASSLNVVGRAFF
TRBV19	TRBJ1-1	-	-	TGTGCCAGTACCTCGGGGGGCGCAGGGAACACTGAAGCTTTCTTT	CASTSGGAGNTEAFF
TRBV2	TRBJ2-7	-	-	TGTGCCAGCAGGGCCCTCGGCGAGCAGTACTTC	CASRALGEQYF
TRBV5-1	TRBJ2-2	-	-	TGCGCCAGCAATTTGGTCTCGAACACCGGGGAGCTGTTTTTT	CASNLVSNTGELFF
TRBV12-2	TRBJ2-1	-	-	TGTGCAAGTCGCTTAGTGGGTCCGTCTAGCGGATACAATGAGCAGTTCTTC	CASRLVGPSSGYNEQFF
TRBV27	TRBJ2-1	-	TRBD2	TGTGCCAGCAGTTTATCGATGGGACTAGGCTACAATGAGCAGTTCTTC	CASSLSMGLGYNEQFF
TRBV30	TRBJ2-1	once	-	TGTGCCTGGGTAGGGGGCTCCTACAATGAGCAGTTCTTC	CAWVGGSYNEQFF
TRBV4-1	TRBJ1-2	-	TRBD1	TGCGCCAGCAGCCAAGCAATGGACAGGGCGTTTGGCTACACCTTC	CASSQAMDRAFGYTF
TRBV18	TRBJ1-5	-	-	TGTGCCAGCTCACCAACAGTCTATAGCAATCAGCCCCAGCATTTT	CASSPTVYSNQPQHF
TRBV7-2	TRBJ2-7	-	TRBD2	TGTGCCAGCAGCTCCGCGGGGGGCTACGAGCAGTACTTC	CASSSAGGYEQYF
TRBV2	TRBJ2-4	-	TRBD1	TGTGCCAGCACCAGGGACAGGTACATTCAGTACTTC	CASTRDRYIQYF
TRBV21-1	TRBJ1-2	-	-	TGTGCCAGCAGCAAAATTGAGTCGAACCCAGACTGGGAACTATATGGCTACACCTTC	CASSKIESNPDWELYGYTF
TRBV19	TRBJ2-7	-	-	TGTGCCAGTAGTATTACTACTATCTACGAGCAGTACTTC	CASSITTIYEQYF
TRBV7-7	TRBJ2-2	once	TRBD1	TGTGCTAGCAGCTTAGCCCCACGGAGACAGGGATACACCGGGGAGCTGTTTTTT	CASSLAPRRQGYTGELFF